This TCR beta chain is from a study of cytomegalovirus exposure and HLA in healthy donors (dated by TCRdb to the late 2010s). Background for the entire study: An earlier analysis of some 600 of the donors reported about 280 Gb of sequence data and around 110 million unique TCR beta sequences obtained from roughly 180 million T cells. Roughly 300 gigabases of sequencing data and approximately 80 million unique TCR sequences were included in an early release covering roughly 600 HLA-typed donors. Of the roughly 400 genotyped donors, about 80% fell in the genetic ancestry cluster associated with self-reported Caucasian donors. The study aimed to test whether signatures of past pathogen exposure could be identified by cataloging public T cell receptors. Using immunosequencing, the study profiled T cell repertoires from about 650 subjects and related those repertoires to cytomegalovirus serostatus. Besides the first cohort of roughly 660 subjects, a separate validation cohort made up of roughly 130 different subjects was used. To predict cytomegalovirus infection status, the study combined high-throughput TCR immunosequencing, statistical association of individual TCRs with disease status, and machine learning. A later analysis re-examined previously published TCR beta repertoires from just over 650 donors and added high-resolution HLA genotyping to investigate patterns of TCR occurrence. Rather than using new phenotypic data, the later analysis identified candidate immune exposures from TCR beta sequences and from how often those sequences occurred across donors. In an earlier analysis of 550 to 700 of the donors, high-throughput TCR beta sequencing was used to judge whether each TCR beta V gene segment behaved as functional or pseudogenic. Donor age, sex, ethnicity and CMV serostatus were compiled together with the repertoire data. Genome-wide SNP genotypes for about three fifths of the 666 donors were used in a later genetic analysis, which treated that subset as a discovery cohort. Every repertoire in the discovery cohort had been generated on one and the same sequencing platform. HLA typing covered class I and class II loci at four-digit resolution. Typing coverage varied by locus: roughly 620-640 donors for A, B, C, DRB1 and DQB1; around 560 for DQA1; more than 600 for DPA1; 400 to 480 for DPB1. Because of strong linkage in the cohort, roughly five DR-DQ haplotypes were treated as single units for association and clustering. Among 300 to 450 genotyped donors of the cohort, an average of approximately 250,000 unique TCR beta nucleotide sequences were sequenced per donor, approximately 20% of them non-productive. Results and caveats for the whole study, not just this receptor: The classifier was reported to diagnose cytomegalovirus status with high specificity and sensitivity in both the original and validation cohorts. In a later analysis, most CMV-associated TCR beta chains were found to appear HLA-restricted, with HLA associations seemingly driven largely by CMV exposure. When HLA alleles, especially DR and DQ, strongly co-occurred, TCR associations were difficult to assign to individual alleles. Compared with the approximately 670-donor mean, donors in an Asian-associated ancestry cluster had fewer N-insertions in productive TCRs, according to a later genetic analysis. According to a later analysis, parvovirus B19, influenza, CMV and Epstein-Barr virus appeared linked to several top co-occurrence clusters. Presence/absence analyses assumed roughly uniform sequencing depth across donors, an assumption that may not hold. Most TCR sequences were observed very rarely across donors, whereas some public TCRs were present in many individuals. In a later analysis, the rate of TCR association differed among HLA loci, with DRB1 alleles having the most associated TCRs and HLA-C alleles having the fewest. Linkage disequilibrium might explain the correlated functional status among segregating V segments, but an unknown experimental factor could not be excluded. An earlier analysis of 587 of the donors showed that most TCR beta V segments appeared in productive rearrangements either about 87% or about 30% of the time, which broadly matched IMGT annotations. In a later analysis, 15,000 to 20,000 TCR beta sequences were associated with specific HLA alleles at a false discovery rate of 0.05. A total of about 180 TCR beta chains were listed by the study as associated with cytomegalovirus. Because HLA typing was missing for some donors at each locus, association tests included only the typed subset. The earlier analysis of some 560 of the donors excluded 15 to 20 rarely observed V segments, including chromosome 9 orphons, because counts were too low. For the cohort, immune exposure information was limited to CMV serostatus. A group of highly shared sequence variants was considered likely to be a technical artifact of the sequencing pipeline. In vitro tests confirmed that a few of the cytomegalovirus-associated TCR beta chains recognize cytomegalovirus antigens. The authors suggested that the approach could potentially be generalized to other disease states and immunological phenotypes. This cohort had only TCR beta chains sequenced, and the lack of alpha or paired-chain data limited which features could be detected. An association between a missense DCLRE1C variant and V-gene and J-gene trimming of TCR beta chains was found in a later genetic analysis and replicated in an independent cohort. Some IMGT-functional V segments, including TRBV6-2 and TRBV6-3, could not be told apart with the 87-base-pair reads, so those segments were excluded. Compared with equally common non-associated chains, HLA-associated TCR beta chains in a later analysis were more clonally expanded and had lower generation probabilities. A further reported finding was that TCR beta sequences accurately predicted the HLA-A and HLA-B alleles for most subjects in the first cohort.

The protocol used for the library was the immunoSEQ multiplex PCR assay. For the multiplex PCR, a mixture combining 60 forward primers for TCR Vbeta segments and 13 reverse primers for TCR Jbeta segments was used. The CDR3 region of rearranged TCR beta genes was amplified from genomic DNA with a multiplex PCR assay. The amplified TCR beta libraries were sequenced on the Illumina HiSeq System as 87-base-pair reads. The original pipeline was this. In a later analysis, tens of millions of unique TCR beta chains were counted across the approximately 640 repertoires, and around 11 million of these chains were shared by at least two donors. Raw reads were error-corrected and collapsed into unique sequences with a nearest-neighbor algorithm that merged closely related sequences to remove PCR and sequencing errors. CDR3 sequences were aligned to IMGT reference sequences to assign V, D and J gene segments. For a sequence to be retained, a match of at least six nucleotides was required to both a V gene segment and a J gene segment. Rearrangements were called productive when the CDR3 lacked stop codons and stayed in frame with V and J; all others were non-productive. Following IMGT convention, CDR3 was defined as the stretch from the second conserved V-encoded cysteine to the conserved J-encoded phenylalanine. The earlier analysis of about 620 of the donors excluded sequences that lacked an unambiguous match to a single V gene segment. In an earlier analysis of 500 to 750 of the donors, V segments were called functional above 56.7% productive rearrangements and were called segregating when the between-donor standard deviation exceeded 5%. To diagnose cytomegalovirus status from the catalog of TCR beta chain sequences, a statistical classification framework was built. In a later analysis, V and J genes were assigned by comparing TCR nucleotide sequences against IMGT/GENE-DB human TR gene sequences. Using the TCRdist pipeline, a later analysis assigned CDR3 sequences along with most-parsimonious VDJ recombination scenarios. In a later analysis, each TCR beta chain was defined by its CDR3 amino acid sequence together with its V-gene family, and reads without a unique V-gene family were excluded. As a way to deal with suspected cross-contamination and a sequencing artifact, a later analysis dropped hundreds of nucleotide sequences that were highly shared and had low generation probability. A later analysis calculated a clonal expansion index for each public chain from normalized within-repertoire ranks of inferred template counts. Generation probabilities in a later analysis came from a VDJ recombination model fitted to out-of-frame rearrangements, and those results were checked against IGoR. Hypergeometric tests were used in a later analysis to score TCR-TCR, TCR-HLA and TCR-CMV co-occurrence, with a repertoire-size bias correction applied to the TCR pairs. A later analysis estimated false discovery rates by permuting HLA or CMV assignments 20 times. In a later analysis, co-occurring TCRs were grouped using DBSCAN, with TCRdist sequence similarity added in when clustering inside HLA-allele-positive subsets. Co-occurrence clustering excluded repertoires with fewer than 30,000 or more than 120,000 public chains, plus five with anomalous nucleotide sharing. The immuneACCESS repertoire file appears here via TCRdb, limited to in-frame rearrangements. These files lack a portion of the clones; in checked studies, under half of the deficit traces to unresolved V genes, and the cause of the others is not known. V, J and clone size reflect that table, while D and trimming were determined from the DNA. The sample profile shows roughly 100,000 clones; around two thirds of them were found once. The ten top clones hold 3% to 4.5% of the sample.

In total, just over 650 healthy bone marrow donors made up the cohort. At the time of sampling, every cohort member was nominally healthy, though immune exposures that went unrecorded were likely present. The donor was CMV seropositive and belonged to the group of 250 to 300 seropositive cohort members. Every donor gave a peripheral blood sample, and the peripheral blood mononuclear cells from that sample were used for TCR beta sequencing. Genomic DNA was extracted from the blood cell samples with the Qiagen DNeasy Blood Extraction Kit. Based on the germline V gene, the CDR1 and CDR2 sequences are SGHRS and YFSETQ. The CDR3 covers 16 residues, taking in both the cysteine and the phenylalanine. The entry retains the CDR3 DNA only, 48 bases that are in frame from base 1. V has 4 bases trimmed and J has 6 bases trimmed; junction bases matching no gene number 11. Worth noting for this clone: The antigen it recognizes is unknown. No qualities accompany the bases; no much larger clone lies one base away.

Input material: PBMCs. The V and J segments used are TRBV5-1 and TRBJ1-2; 11 bases in between match TRBD1. The clonotype originates from a man aged 25 to 40 in good health and CMV-seropositive. The CDR3 here reads CASSAGDRGGPDGYTF. Read as DNA, the sequence is TGCGCCAGCAGCGCAGGGGACAGGGGGGGTCCTGATGGCTACACCTTC.